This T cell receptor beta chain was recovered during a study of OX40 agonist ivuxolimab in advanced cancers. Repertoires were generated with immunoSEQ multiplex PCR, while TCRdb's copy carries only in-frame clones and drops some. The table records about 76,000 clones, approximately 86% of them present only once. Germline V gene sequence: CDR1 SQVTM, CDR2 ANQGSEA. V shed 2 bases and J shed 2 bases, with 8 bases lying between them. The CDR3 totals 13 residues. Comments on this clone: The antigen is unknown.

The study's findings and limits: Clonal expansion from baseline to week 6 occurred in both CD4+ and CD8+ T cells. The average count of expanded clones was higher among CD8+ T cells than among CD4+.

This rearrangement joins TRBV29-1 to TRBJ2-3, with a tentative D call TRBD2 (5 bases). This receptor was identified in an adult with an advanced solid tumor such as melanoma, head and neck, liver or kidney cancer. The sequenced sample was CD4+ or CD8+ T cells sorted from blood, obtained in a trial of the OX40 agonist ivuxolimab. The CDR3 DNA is TGCAGCGTTGAATCCCGGGACACAGATACGCAGTATTTT. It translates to CSVESRDTDTQYF.